The T cell receptor beta chain described here comes from a study of ipilimumab plus nivolumab after autologous stem cell transplantation. Study-level background: Patients received a median of roughly 5 ipilimumab and about 8 nivolumab doses.

This clone was observed a single time. Patients got ipilimumab 1 mg/kg beginning 14 to 28 days post-transplant. Patients got 3 mg/kg IV nivolumab weeks 1, 4, 7, 10, then biweekly through week 26. Produced via immunoSEQ multiplex PCR; TCRdb's table is partial and in-frame only. Of about 15,000 clones in the sample, approximately 74% were seen once. Trimming took 6 bases from V and 4 from J; bases not matched to a gene: 11. The CDR3 extends over 16 amino acids. CDR1 is SNHLY, CDR2 FYNNEI, per germline. This chain uses TRBV2 with TRBJ1-5, with TRBD1 matching 8 bases. The sequence derives from a male donor with primary mediastinal lymphoma. Source: PBMCs, taken in a trial of ipilimumab plus nivolumab as post-transplant consolidation. CDR3 DNA sequence: TGTGCCAGCAGAAGGGAAAGGACAGGGAATAATCAGCCCCAGCATTTT. Translating gives CASRRERTGNNQPQHF.